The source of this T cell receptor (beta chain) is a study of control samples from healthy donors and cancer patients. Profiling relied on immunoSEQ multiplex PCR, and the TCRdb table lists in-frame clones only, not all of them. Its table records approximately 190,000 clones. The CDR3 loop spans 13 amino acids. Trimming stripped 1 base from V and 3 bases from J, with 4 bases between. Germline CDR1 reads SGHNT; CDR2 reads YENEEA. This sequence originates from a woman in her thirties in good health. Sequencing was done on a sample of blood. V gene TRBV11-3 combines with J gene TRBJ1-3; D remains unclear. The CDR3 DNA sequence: TGTGCCAGCAGCTTAGGTCTTGGAAACACCATATATTTT. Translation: CASSLGLGNTIYF.